These T cell receptor beta chains were read from a single sample in a study of identical twins. MiXCR, applied by TCRdb to the 5' RACE reads, yields one record per CDR3 protein. The data show 200,000 to 250,000 distinct CDR3 sequences, about 7.5% seen once. This sample also appeared in a second study, on yellow fever vaccine responses in identical twins.

The source material was CD8+ T cells sorted from blood. The receptors stem from a woman aged 18-29 years in good health. Each CDR3 is given with its conserved first and last residue. A D gene is named only where the DNA matches it firmly. Clone size, where shown, is once, few, many, or a class for clones that have expanded.

TGCAGCGTTGGTGGGACATCCTCAGTGGGAGAGACCCAGTACTTC CSVGGTSSVGETQYF TRBJ2-5 many NA TRBV29-1
TGTGCCACCAGGGGACGAGCTAGCGGGTGGGGGGAGACCCAGTACTTC CATRGRASGWGETQYF TRBJ2-5 few TRBD2 TRBV15
TGTGCCATCAGTGGCCTCGCGGCTAACTATGGCTACACCTTC CAISGLAANYGYTF TRBJ1-2 few NA TRBV10-3
TGTGCCAGCAGTTTTTTGAGAGGCTCCTACAATGAGCAGTTCTTC CASSFLRGSYNEQFF TRBJ2-1 many NA TRBV27
TGTGCCAGCAGTTACTTACTAGCTGTGACCTACGAGCAGTACTTC CASSYLLAVTYEQYF TRBJ2-7 NA NA TRBV6-2/TRBV6-3
TGTGCCAGCAGTTTGGAGCAGGACACTGAAGCTTTCTTT CASSLEQDTEAFF TRBJ1-1 NA NA TRBV27
TGTGCCAGCAGTCTGACGGTTGACGAGCAGTACTTC CASSLTVDEQYF TRBJ2-7 many NA TRBV12-3/TRBV12-4
TGTGCCAGCAGTTTATGGGGGAGTGGTGGAGATACGCAGTATTTT CASSLWGSGGDTQYF TRBJ2-3 NA NA TRBV28
TGTGCCAGCAGCCCCGGACTAGCGGGGCCAGGGGATACGCAGTATTTT CASSPGLAGPGDTQYF TRBJ2-3 NA TRBD2 TRBV7-9
TGTGCCAGCGGGGACATCCTCACAGCCGGGGTCGTCAACACCGGGGAGCTGTTTTTT CASGDILTAGVVNTGELFF TRBJ2-2 NA NA TRBV5-4
TGTGCCAGCAGTTTATCGGGGACTAGCGGGACCGATGAGCAGTTCTTC CASSLSGTSGTDEQFF TRBJ2-1 NA TRBD2 TRBV12-3/TRBV12-4
TGTGCCAGCAGCTTTTCTCAGGGGGCGTCCACTGAAGCTTTCTTT CASSFSQGASTEAFF TRBJ1-1 many TRBD1 TRBV7-9
TGTGCCACCAGAGCTTTAGCGGGGAAACCCAAAAACATTCAGTACTTC CATRALAGKPKNIQYF TRBJ2-4 few TRBD2 TRBV24-1
TGTGCCAGCAGCCAAGTAGACACCTTTTCAGGGACCCAGTACTTC CASSQVDTFSGTQYF TRBJ2-5 NA NA TRBV3-1
TGTGCCAGCAGCCTCGGAGGACAGGGCCGTACTGAAGCTTTCTTT CASSLGGQGRTEAFF TRBJ1-1 NA TRBD1 TRBV7-9
TGTGCCAGCAGTTTGACTAGCGGGATGTACAATGAGCAGTTCTTC CASSLTSGMYNEQFF TRBJ2-1 many TRBD2 TRBV11-2
TGCAGTGCCCAAGCGGGAGAGGGGGGCCACAATGAGCAGTTCTTC CSAQAGEGGHNEQFF TRBJ2-1 many TRBD2 TRBV20-1
TGCGCCAGCAGCCAAGATGAGGGGACCTATGGCTACACCTTC CASSQDEGTYGYTF TRBJ1-2 many NA TRBV4-1
TGTGCCAGCAGCCAAGAAGTGGACAGTCAAAGGGAGCAGTTCTTC CASSQEVDSQREQFF TRBJ2-1 NA NA TRBV3-1
TGTGCCAGCAGCCCACGGGGGGACCCAACTAATGAAAAACTGTTTTTT CASSPRGDPTNEKLFF TRBJ1-4 few NA TRBV9
TGCGCCAGCAGCCAAGGACCTTTCACATTTCTCCCGACAGATACGCAGTATTTT CASSQGPFTFLPTDTQYF TRBJ2-3 NA NA TRBV4-1
TGTGCCAGCAGCAAGACAGGGACCAGCTCCTACGAGCAGTACTTC CASSKTGTSSYEQYF TRBJ2-7 few TRBD1 TRBV2
TGTGCCAGCAGCAAGGAAGGGACAGGGTTTTGGGATGAGCAGTTCTTC CASSKEGTGFWDEQFF TRBJ2-1 NA TRBD1 TRBV11-3
TGTGCCAGCAGAGGAACGGACAATGAGCAGTTCTTC CASRGTDNEQFF TRBJ2-1 few NA TRBV27
TGCAGCGTTGAGGGGGGACAGGGCGGCTACGAGCAGTACTTC CSVEGGQGGYEQYF TRBJ2-7 few TRBD1 TRBV29-1
TGTGCCACCAGTGATCGAACAGGGACTGGGGCCAACGTCCTGACTTTC CATSDRTGTGANVLTF TRBJ2-6 NA NA TRBV24-1
TGTGCCACCAGTGAGGGCTGGACAGGGATGGTGGATCAGCCCCAGCATTTT CATSEGWTGMVDQPQHF TRBJ1-5 many TRBD1 TRBV24-1
TGTGCCAGCAGTTTACTCCTCGGCACCTCCTACGAGCAGTACTTC CASSLLLGTSYEQYF TRBJ2-7 NA NA TRBV28
TGCAGCGTTGCCCAGAACACTGAAGCTTTCTTT CSVAQNTEAFF TRBJ1-1 few NA TRBV29-1
TGCAGCGCCCGTTGGGGAGATACGCAGTATTTT CSARWGDTQYF TRBJ2-3 many NA TRBV29-1
TGTGCCAGCAGGACCGGGACGAGCACCGGGGAGCTGTTTTTT CASRTGTSTGELFF TRBJ2-2 NA NA TRBV6-2/TRBV6-3
TGTGCCACCAGCAGAGGGTGGGACCGAAACAATCAGCCCCAGCATTTT CATSRGWDRNNQPQHF TRBJ1-5 NA NA TRBV15
TGTGCCAGCGGGGTAGCGGAAACCTACGAGCAGTACTTC CASGVAETYEQYF TRBJ2-7 many NA TRBV12-3/TRBV12-4
TGTGCCAGCAGTTCCAACCGGGACGAGCAGTACTTC CASSSNRDEQYF TRBJ2-7 many NA TRBV6-2/TRBV6-3
TGTGCCAGCAGCCCGAATAGGACACCGAACACTGAAGCTTTCTTT CASSPNRTPNTEAFF TRBJ1-1 few NA TRBV7-9
TGCAGCGTCACGGGACTAGCGGGAGGGTTGGACATGTCGGCCTACGAGCAGTACTTC CSVTGLAGGLDMSAYEQYF TRBJ2-7 few TRBD2 TRBV29-1
TGCAGTGGTCCCTCTGGGGCCAACGTCCTGACTTTC CSGPSGANVLTF TRBJ2-6 few NA TRBV20-1
TGCAGTGCAAAGGGGGCTCCGGGACGGACTAACTATGGCTACACCTTC CSAKGAPGRTNYGYTF TRBJ1-2 many TRBD1 TRBV20-1
TGTGCCAGCAGCCAAGTTCTAGCGGGGACAGATACGCAGTATTTT CASSQVLAGTDTQYF TRBJ2-3 NA TRBD2 TRBV3-1
TGTGCCACCAGCATCCGACTAGAGTCCGGGGAGCTGTTTTTT CATSIRLESGELFF TRBJ2-2 NA NA TRBV15
TGTGCCAGCAGTTTGGCGGCAGGAGGAGACTACGAGCAGTACTTC CASSLAAGGDYEQYF TRBJ2-7 NA NA TRBV27
TGCGCCAGCAGCCAAGATATAGGGACTGGGACTGAAGCTTTCTTT CASSQDIGTGTEAFF TRBJ1-1 many NA TRBV4-1
TGTGCCAGCAGCTTCGGGGGGGGCAGGGTCAATGAGCAGTTCTTC CASSFGGGRVNEQFF TRBJ2-1 many TRBD2 TRBV7-8
TGTGCCAGCAGTTCAGCCGGGCCTACCTACAATGAGCGGTTCTTC CASSSAGPTYNERFF TRBJ2-1 few NA TRBV12-3/TRBV12-4
TGTGCCACCAGTGAGACCACGGGGGGCGCAGGGTTCAATGAGCAGTTCTTC CATSETTGGAGFNEQFF TRBJ2-1 NA NA TRBV24-1
TGTGCCAGCAGCGAGAGGGACAGGGGGGGTAGCACTGAAGCTTTCTTT CASSERDRGGSTEAFF TRBJ1-1 many TRBD1 TRBV7-3
TGTGCCAGCAGCAAAGCGCTCCTAGCGGGAGTTCGTAGAAACATTCAGTACTTC CASSKALLAGVRRNIQYF TRBJ2-4 few NA TRBV21-1